Below are 17 T cell receptor beta chains sequenced from a single sample in a study of regulatory T cells in long-lasting Graves disease. Time point noted: persistent/refractory GD, antithyroid drugs over 5 years with positive TRAb. PBMCs provided the RNA from which the TCR library was made. Construction of TCR beta libraries relied on iRepertoire HTBI primers and on Arm-PCR targeting CDR3 regions. TCRdb called the multiplex PCR reads again in MiXCR, with one record for every CDR3 protein. The sample lists hundreds of thousands of distinct CDR3 sequences, around 21% occurring once. This specimen consisted of peripheral blood mononuclear cells (PBMCs), obtained when the disease was refractory, from a patient treated with antithyroid drugs. The receptors were gathered from a female donor with Graves disease.

This clonotype was picked up a small number of times. The V call is TRBV7-6, the J call TRBJ1-2, with 9 positions matching TRBD1. The germline V gene has CDR1 SGHVS and CDR2 FNYEAQ. CDR3 length: 13 residues. V lost 6 bases, J lost 7 bases, and 6 bases stayed unmatched. The DNA for the CDR3 is TGTGCCAGCAGTCAAACAGGGGGCTCTGGCTACACCTTC. Amino acids: CASSQTGGSGYTF.

This clonotype was counted ten times or more. The rearrangement joins TRBV6-1 to TRBJ1-5, with unresolved D. Between the trimmed V and J ends, which lost 5 bases and 4 bases, there was a span of 3 bases. This CDR3 contains 11 residues. Looked up from germline, CDR1 is MNHNS and CDR2 is SASEGT. In DNA form, the CDR3 reads TGTGCCAGCAGTCAAAATCAGCCCCAGCATTTT. This translates into CASSQNQPQHF.

The table lists this clonotype with a few counts. The chain uses TRBV6-2 or TRBV6-3 and TRBJ1-5; D might be TRBD1 (5 bases). The CDR3 has 13 amino acids. CDR1 and CDR2 from the germline V gene are MNHEY and SVGEGT. V dropped 5 bases and J dropped 7 bases, with 12 bases sitting between them. The CDR3 sequence: CASSHQGIQPQHF. Written as DNA, the CDR3 is TGTGCCAGCAGTCATCAGGGTATACAGCCCCAGCATTTT.

This clonotype was seen ten or more times. CDR3 loop: CASRGTSGTYEQYF. CDR3 bases: TGTGCCAGCAGGGGGACTAGCGGGACCTACGAGCAGTACTTC. The chain links TRBV2 to TRBJ2-7; TRBD2 aligns across 13 bases. Germline V gene lookup returns CDR1 SNHLY and CDR2 FYNNEI. The CDR3 covers 14 residues. V lost 6 bases, J lost 2 bases, and 1 base stayed unmatched.

In this sample, this clonotype turned up many times. V usage is TRBV10-3 and J usage is TRBJ2-5; tentatively, D is TRBD2 (5 bases). The CDR3 is 13 residues long. CDR1 ENHRY and CDR2 SYGVKD come from the germline V gene. The V end was cut by 10 bases, the J end by 5 bases, with 17 bases between. The CDR3 DNA follows: TGTGCCACCACCCCCCGGGGTTGGGAGACCCAGTACTTC. As protein: CATTPRGWETQYF.

The V and J genes are TRBV9 and TRBJ1-2; no reliable D call. Germline V gene lookup returns CDR1 SGDLS and CDR2 YYNGEE. This CDR3 is 16 amino acids long. The V and J ends lost 0 bases and 1 base respectively, with 13 bases between them. CDR3 in amino acids: CASSVGHSTINYGYTF. CDR3 coding DNA: TGTGCCAGCAGCGTAGGCCACAGCACGATTAACTATGGCTACACCTTC. Drawing the rest from reference TRBV9 and TRBJ1-2, the complete variable domain is DSGVTQTPKHLITATGQRVTLRCSPRSGDLSVYWYQQSLDQGLQFLIQYYNGEERAKGNILERFSAQQFPDLHSELNLSSLELGDSALYFCASSVGHSTINYGYTFGSGTRLTVV.

The J gene is TRBJ2-3, the V gene TRBV20-1, with a possible D match to TRBD2 (5 bases). Per the germline V gene, CDR1 is DFQATT and CDR2 is SNEGSKA (reference sequence). The V end lost 4 bases, the J end lost 2 bases, and 13 bases lay between the germline ends. The CDR3 is made up of 14 amino acids. CDR3 nucleotide sequence: TGCAGTGCTAACGTGGTGAGGGTCACAGATACGCAGTATTTT. It is translated as CSANVVRVTDTQYF.

This chain connects TRBV3-1 to TRBJ2-2; D may be TRBD1 or TRBD2 (5 bases each). Germline assignment: CDR1 LGHDT and CDR2 YNNKEL (reference sequence). This CDR3 comprises 17 residues. Trimming took 0 bases from V and 4 from J, leaving 15 bases between them. CDR3 sequence: CASSQEGLPGPTGELFF. CDR3 in DNA: TGTGCCAGCAGCCAAGAAGGCCTACCGGGACCCACCGGGGAGCTGTTTTTT. Full variable domain (outside the CDR3, taken from reference TRBV3-1 and TRBJ2-2): DTAVSQTPKYLVTQMGNDKSIKCEQNLGHDTMYWYKQDSKKFLKIMFSYNNKELIINETVPNRFSPKSPDKAHLNLHINSLELGDSAVYFCASSQEGLPGPTGELFFGEGSRLTVL.

This clonotype was counted between two and nine times. The junction departs from the called germline gene at one end, perhaps through a read error. J is TRBJ2-6 and V is TRBV5-1; tentative D call: TRBD1 (6 bases). The CDR3 is 18 residues long. Germline V gene sequence: CDR1 SGHRS, CDR2 YFSETQ. The CDR3 loop is CASSFSPPTGSGANVLTF. The DNA for the CDR3 is TGTGCCAGCAGCTTCTCTCCGCCGACAGGCTCTGGGGCCAACGTCCTGACTTTC.

This clonotype has a handful of counts. The chain has TRBV20-1 and TRBJ2-7; D is perhaps TRBD1 (6 bases). The CDR3 is 15 residues long. Germline CDR1 DFQATT, CDR2 SNEGSKA (reference sequence). V was trimmed by 0 bases and J by 6 bases, leaving 18 bases between them. For the CDR3, the DNA is TGCAGTGCTAGAGATGGACAGCTCTGGGCTGGCGAGCAGTACTTC. It yields the protein CSARDGQLWAGEQYF.

This clonotype was seen a few times. The rearrangement uses TRBV10-3 and TRBJ2-7; D remains unclear. Per germline, CDR1 ENHRY and CDR2 SYGVKD. Trimming stripped 2 bases from V and 2 bases from J, with 10 bases between. The CDR3 spans 14 residues. CDR3 residues: CAISEASGAYEQYF. The CDR3 region has the DNA TGTGCCATCAGTGAGGCGTCTGGGGCCTACGAGCAGTACTTC.

The chain recombines TRBV29-1 with TRBJ2-7, with a possible D match to TRBD2 (7 bases). Trimming removed 4 bases from V and 4 bases from J, with 14 bases in between. Germline loops: CDR1 SQVTM, CDR2 ANQGSEA. The CDR3 totals 13 residues. CDR3 amino acids: CSVVGGARYEQYF. CDR3 sequence (DNA): TGCAGCGTTGTTGGGGGGGCTCGATACGAGCAGTACTTC.

This chain connects TRBV2 to TRBJ2-3; 13 bases fit TRBD2. This CDR3 comprises 15 residues. Germline trimming cut 8 bases from V and 7 bases from J; bases unmatched to any gene: 9. The V gene's germline CDR1 is SNHLY and CDR2 FYNNEI. CDR3 DNA sequence: TGTGCCAGCTCCGAAGGGGGACTAGCGGGACATACGCAGTATTTT. Translated, it gives CASSEGGLAGHTQYF.

The chain recombines TRBV5-1 with TRBJ2-2, with 7 bases fitting TRBD2. The CDR3 extends over 19 amino acids. Trimming removed 6 bases from V and 1 base from J; junction bases left unmatched: 18. CDR1 is SGHRS, CDR2 YFSETQ, per germline. Here the CDR3 reads CASKLKGWASGMNTGELFF. The CDR3 bases are TGCGCCAGCAAGCTTAAAGGGTGGGCTAGCGGAATGAACACCGGGGAGCTGTTTTTT.

In DNA form, the CDR3 reads TGCGCCAGCAGCTTGGACCAGGGGGGGACTGAAGCTTTCTTT. Encoded protein: CASSLDQGGTEAFF. This sequence joins TRBV5-1 and TRBJ1-1; 7 bases align to TRBD1. V dropped 0 bases and J dropped 5; count of bases not matched to a gene: 4. In germline, CDR1 is SGHRS, CDR2 YFSETQ. This CDR3 comprises 14 residues. The full variable domain, its missing parts supplied by reference TRBV5-1 and TRBJ1-1, is KAGVTQTPRYLIKTRGQQVTLSCSPISGHRSVSWYQQTPGQGLQFLFEYFSETQRNKGNFPGRFSGRQFSNSRSEMNVSTLELGDSALYLCASSLDQGGTEAFFGQGTRLTVV.

This chain links TRBV6-1 with TRBJ1-1; no reliable D call. Germline V gives CDR1 MNHNS, CDR2 SASEGT. Trimming removed 8 bases at V and 2 bases at J, with 12 bases between. CDR3 length equals 13 residues. DNA of the CDR3: TGTGCCAGCGGAGGGAATTTCAACACTGAAGCTTTCTTT. Protein sequence: CASGGNFNTEAFF.

The chain has TRBV15 and TRBJ2-7; 11 positions agree with TRBD2. Per germline, CDR1 LNHNV and CDR2 YYDKDF (reference sequence). V shed 2 bases, J shed 5 bases, and the junction held 11 bases outside the gene matches. The CDR3 sequence is 17 residues long. CDR3 sequence reads: CATSRLRSSGRTNEQYF. CDR3 nucleotides: TGTGCCACCAGCAGACTTAGATCTAGCGGGAGGACGAACGAGCAGTACTTC.